The 27 T cell receptor beta chains below were found in one sample sequenced in a study of T cell changes during pregnancy in multiple sclerosis. This table comes from immunoSEQ multiplex PCR, and its TCRdb copy is limited to in-frame clones, with some not included. This table holds around 65,000 clones, around nine tenths found once. Sequenced here: peripheral blood, sampled in the first trimester of pregnancy. These receptors originate from a female donor in good health, enrolled as a control in a pregnancy study.

This chain connects TRBV6-1 to TRBJ1-6, with D maybe TRBD1 (5 bases). This CDR3 spans 14 amino acids. V lost 4 bases and J lost 10, with 14 bases in between. Looked up from germline, CDR1 is MNHNS and CDR2 is SASEGT. CDR3 amino acids: CASSVGDLGSPLHF. The CDR3 region has the DNA TGTGCCAGCAGTGTAGGGGATCTAGGATCACCCCTCCACTTT.

The chain has TRBV6-5 and TRBJ1-1; no clear D gene. This CDR3 contains 14 residues. Germline CDR1 and CDR2: MNHEY and SVGAGI. V gave up 0 bases and J gave up 2 bases, with 7 bases separating them. The DNA for the CDR3 is TGTGCCAGCAGTTACTCCTTCAGTAACACTGAAGCTTTCTTT. Its protein product is CASSYSFSNTEAFF.

This clone has a single count. The chain couples TRBV9 to TRBJ1-2; D gene ambiguous. Germline CDR1 reads SGDLS; CDR2 reads YYNGEE. The CDR3 totals 13 residues. V was trimmed by 4 bases and J by 6 bases, leaving 13 bases between them. CDR3 nucleotide sequence: TGTGCCAGCAGCCAACTTTCCGGGGATGGCTACACCTTC. Protein: CASSQLSGDGYTF.

As for this clone: One end of the junction is discordant with germline, which a read error may explain. The chain joins TRBV7-2 to TRBJ2-3; 9 nucleotides match TRBD2. This CDR3 has 14 residues. Germline CDR1 reads SGHTA; CDR2 reads FQGNSA. The CDR3 protein is CASSVAGVADTQYF. In DNA, the CDR3 is TGTGCCAGCAGCGTAGCGGGAGTCGCAGATACGCAGTATTTT.

This chain joins TRBV7-2 and TRBJ2-1; D perhaps matches TRBD2 (6 bases). This CDR3 region has 14 residues. Germline V gene data show CDR1 as SGHTA and CDR2 as FQGNSA. Trimming took off 4 bases at V and 5 bases at J, with 12 bases between the two ends. The DNA for the CDR3 is TGTGCCAGCAGCTCCGGGACTGCGCACAATGAGCAGTTCTTC. This sequence encodes CASSSGTAHNEQFF.

The genes are TRBV18 and TRBJ1-4; 7 bases are a match to TRBD1. The CDR3 extends over 15 amino acids. Per the germline V gene, CDR1 is KGHSH and CDR2 is LQKENI. The junction had 9 bases not matched to a gene; V was cut back by 8 bases and J by 3 bases. In DNA form, the CDR3 reads TGTGCCAGCCGCAGGGACAGCAGGGCTAATGAAAAACTGTTTTTT. Amino acid sequence: CASRRDSRANEKLFF.

The chain has TRBV28 and TRBJ2-5; a possible D gene is TRBD2 (6 bases). Germline V gene data show CDR1 as MDHEN and CDR2 as SYDVKM. Trimming cost V 3 bases and J 3 bases, with 14 bases left between them. The CDR3 extends over 15 amino acids. CDR3 in DNA: TGTGCCAGCAGTTTGGGGGGTGACGGTAAAGAGACCCAGTACTTC. Translation gives CASSLGGDGKETQYF.

The V gene is TRBV7-2, the J gene TRBJ2-3, with D possibly being TRBD2 (5 bases). Deletions cut 0 bases from V and 0 bases from J, with 7 bases between. The CDR3 is 15 amino acids. Germline CDR1 reads SGHTA; CDR2 reads FQGNSA. The CDR3 spells CASSLARASTDTQYF. The DNA of the CDR3 is TGTGCCAGCAGCTTAGCGCGGGCTAGCACAGATACGCAGTATTTT.

The rearrangement links TRBV9 to TRBJ2-1, with 9 bases matching TRBD2. V was pared by 2 bases and J by 7 bases, with 7 bases of the junction left unmatched. The CDR3 has 15 residues. Germline V gene sequence: CDR1 SGDLS, CDR2 YYNGEE. CDR3 bases: TGTGCCAGCAGCGTCTCCGGCGGGAGGGGAAATGAGCAGTTCTTC. It is translated as CASSVSGGRGNEQFF.

The rearrangement uses TRBV19 and TRBJ1-5, with D unclear. CDR1 is LNHDA, CDR2 SQIVND, per germline (reference sequence). The CDR3 consists of 14 residues. V was cut by 3 bases and J by 2 bases, with 8 bases left in between. The CDR3 DNA reads as TGTGCCAGTAGTATGTGGTCGGGCAATCAGCCCCAGCATTTT. Residues: CASSMWSGNQPQHF.

The rearrangement joins TRBV27 to TRBJ1-4; 11 nucleotides align to TRBD1. The CDR3 sequence is 14 residues long. Unmatched junction bases numbered 9, after V lost 10 bases and J lost 8 bases. Germline loops: CDR1 MNHEY, CDR2 SMNVEV (reference sequence). The CDR3 DNA reads as TGTGCCACCCTACCGGGACAGGGGGGAGAAAAACTGTTTTTT. This gives the protein CATLPGQGGEKLFF.

J is TRBJ2-7 and V is TRBV14, with D possibly TRBD1 on 6 matching bases. With 4 bases removed from V and 7 bases from J, the gap between germline ends came to 17 bases. The CDR3 runs 14 residues. The germline V gene encodes CDR1 SGHDN and CDR2 FVKESK. The CDR3 spells CASSRQGPLREQYF. The CDR3 DNA is TGTGCCAGCAGCCGCCAGGGGCCTCTAAGGGAGCAGTACTTC.

This clone was observed a handful of times. The chain uses TRBV4-3 and TRBJ2-1, with 9 bases identical to TRBD2. Germline loops: CDR1 LGHNA, CDR2 YSLEER. With 3 bases clipped from V and 13 bases from J, the junction kept 7 bases outside the gene matches. The CDR3 runs 13 residues. This CDR3 is CASSQGLATLQFF. In DNA form, the CDR3 reads TGCGCCAGCAGCCAGGGACTAGCCACCCTTCAGTTCTTC.

The chain recombines TRBV5-6 with TRBJ2-2; D perhaps matches TRBD2 (5 bases). The germline V gene encodes CDR1 SGHDT and CDR2 YYEEEE. Between the trimmed V and J ends, which lost 0 bases and 3 bases, there was a span of 9 bases. The CDR3 length is 15 residues. CDR3: CASSLAGLDTGELFF. In DNA form, the CDR3 reads TGTGCCAGCAGCTTGGCGGGATTGGACACCGGGGAGCTGTTTTTT.

As for this clone: Sequence at one end of the junction differs from germline and may be a read error. This chain uses TRBV7-6 with TRBJ2-2; D might be TRBD2 (7 bases). This CDR3 has 18 residues. From germline, CDR1 is SGHVS and CDR2 FNYEAQ. CDR3 nucleotides: TGTGCCAGCAGCCCCGAGGGAGGGGGGCGCGGGGAACACCGGGGAGCTGTTTTT. This sequence encodes CASSPEGGGRGEHRGAVF.

This clone was seen a single time. CDR3: CASSQGATTHQETQYF. CDR3 DNA: TGTGCCAGCAGCCAGGGGGCGACAACCCACCAAGAGACCCAGTACTTC. This chain joins TRBV11-3 and TRBJ2-5; 8 bases are a match to TRBD1. The V gene end was trimmed by 5 bases and the J gene end by 0 bases; junction bases not matched to a gene: 8. CDR1 is SGHNT, CDR2 YENEEA, per germline. The CDR3 is 16 residues long.

The chain couples TRBV20-1 to TRBJ1-1; no firm D call. V was cut by 6 bases and J by 10 bases, with 15 bases left in between. This CDR3 has 11 residues. Looked up from germline, CDR1 is DFQATT and CDR2 is SNEGSKA (reference sequence). DNA of the CDR3: TGCAGTGCCTTAAGTTGGTGGAGAGCTTTCTTT. Amino acids: CSALSWWRAFF.

Only a few counts were recorded for this clone. The gene calls are TRBV6-5 and TRBJ2-5; a possible D gene is TRBD2 (5 bases). Germline-derived CDR1 and CDR2 are MNHEY and SVGAGI. This CDR3 has 15 amino acids. V was pared by 0 bases and J by 5 bases, with 13 bases between. CDR3: CASSYSIPSPETQYF. CDR3 DNA: TGTGCCAGCAGTTACTCGATTCCTAGCCCCGAGACCCAGTACTTC.

This clone was picked up a small number of times. This sequence joins TRBV7-9 and TRBJ1-2; 8 bases line up with TRBD1. Per germline, CDR1 SEHNR and CDR2 FQNEAQ (reference sequence). V was pared by 6 bases and J by 4 bases, with 10 bases of the junction left unmatched. The CDR3 totals 15 residues. The CDR3 nucleotides are TGTGCCAGCAGTCTAGGGGACAGGACCTCCTATGGCTACACCTTC. It codes for CASSLGDRTSYGYTF.

The V and J genes are TRBV27 and TRBJ2-7, with D perhaps TRBD1 (6 bases). Germline V gene data show CDR1 as MNHEY and CDR2 as SMNVEV (reference sequence). Trimming cost V 4 bases and J 1 base, with 8 bases left between them. The CDR3 contains 13 residues. This CDR3 is CASSSRGSYEQYF. Here the CDR3 DNA reads TGTGCCAGCAGTTCCAGGGGATCCTACGAGCAGTACTTC.

The table lists this clone with a count of one. The chain employs TRBV11-3 and TRBJ2-2, with D perhaps matching TRBD1 (5 bases). In germline, CDR1 is SGHNT, CDR2 YENEEA. CDR3 size: 13 residues. The V end was cut by 6 bases, the J end by 7 bases, with 12 bases between. The CDR3 reads CASSLREGGELFF. The CDR3 DNA reads TGTGCCAGCAGTCTCAGGGAAGGCGGGGAGCTGTTTTTT.

J is TRBJ2-3 and V is TRBV7-6, with 7 positions matching TRBD2. Germline assignment: CDR1 SGHVS and CDR2 FNYEAQ. This CDR3 is built from 15 residues. With 0 bases clipped from V and 3 bases from J, the junction kept 3 bases outside the gene matches. The CDR3: CASSLASAGTDTQYF. The DNA for the CDR3 is TGTGCCAGCAGCTTAGCTTCAGCGGGGACAGATACGCAGTATTTT.

The CDR3 DNA reads as TGTGCAAGTCGCTCATGGGGGGGGACTAGCGGGAGGGTAGGGTTGAATGAGCAGTTCTTC. This codes for CASRSWGGTSGRVGLNEQFF. The gene calls are TRBV12-2 and TRBJ2-1; the D call TRBD2 from the table was never checked on the DNA. TRBV12-2 represents a pseudogene. This CDR3 has 20 amino acids.

The rearrangement uses TRBV2 and TRBJ2-5, with 7 positions matching TRBD1. This CDR3 contains 14 residues. Germline lookup yields CDR1 SNHLY and CDR2 FYNNEI. With 6 bases clipped from V and 3 bases from J, the junction kept 7 bases outside the gene matches. The CDR3 nucleotides are TGTGCCAGCAGGAAGGGACAGCTAAAAGAGACCCAGTACTTC. Protein product: CASRKGQLKETQYF.

The V gene is TRBV7-6, the J gene TRBJ2-5, with 12 bases fitting TRBD2. Germline CDR1 and CDR2: SGHVS and FNYEAQ. CDR3 length equals 17 residues. The ends lost 4 bases at V and 2 bases at J; junction bases unmatched: 8. CDR3 sequence: CASSSSGRAGGQETQYF. CDR3 DNA sequence: TGTGCCAGCAGCTCTAGCGGGAGGGCCGGGGGACAAGAGACCCAGTACTTC.

The chain recombines TRBV29-1 with TRBJ1-3; D is uncertain. This CDR3 comprises 14 residues. V lost 0 bases to trimming and J lost 0 bases, with 6 bases between them. From germline, CDR1 is SQVTM and CDR2 ANQGSEA. The CDR3, as DNA: TGCAGCGTTGAAGACCCCAGCTCTGGAAACACCATATATTTT. It specifies CSVEDPSSGNTIYF.

V gene TRBV29-1 combines with J gene TRBJ2-3; D remains unclear. Germline assignment: CDR1 SQVTM and CDR2 ANQGSEA. The CDR3 covers 15 residues. The V gene lost 7 bases and the J gene lost 1 base, with 18 bases spanning the gap. CDR3 sequence: CSAPVGGLGTDTQYF. The CDR3, as DNA: TGCAGCGCCCCGGTCGGCGGATTAGGCACAGATACGCAGTATTTT.